These 32 T cell receptor beta chains were sequenced from one sample in a study of patients and donors after allogeneic stem cell transplantation. TCRdb fed the RT-PCR reads into MiXCR, producing one record per CDR3 protein. The sample yields 920,000 or so distinct CDR3 sequences, about a sixth seen once. Material for sequencing was blood, either unsorted or a sorted T cell fraction (not recorded which). The receptors stem from a human donor who was either an allogeneic HSCT recipient or a stem cell or donor lymphocyte infusion donor (not recorded which). It is not recorded whose cells these are; they may come from a transplant donor.

The chain links TRBV20-1 to TRBJ2-7; D is perhaps TRBD2 (5 bases). CDR1 DFQATT and CDR2 SNEGSKA come from the germline V gene (reference sequence). This CDR3 contains 14 residues. The V end lost 3 bases, the J end lost 5 bases, and 17 bases lay between the germline ends. The CDR3, as DNA: TGCAGTGCTAGCGGGATGGAAAAGAGAGACGAGCAGTACTTC. Protein: CSASGMEKRDEQYF.

The table lists this clonotype with a few counts. The V and J genes are TRBV5-1 and TRBJ2-3; 10 nucleotides line up with TRBD2. Germline trimming cut 1 base from V and 2 bases from J; bases unmatched to any gene: 16. Germline V gene data show CDR1 as SGHRS and CDR2 as YFSETQ. This CDR3 is built from 20 residues. CDR3 in amino acids: CASSLPRRVAGGSNTDTQYF. DNA of the CDR3: TGCGCCAGCAGCTTGCCACGTCGAGTAGCGGGGGGCTCCAACACAGATACGCAGTATTTT.

This clonotype was seen only a few times. The J gene is TRBJ2-7, the V gene TRBV28, with D unresolved. This CDR3 comprises 13 residues. V lost 3 bases and J lost 2, with 8 bases in between. The germline CDR1 and CDR2 sequences are MDHEN and SYDVKM. This chain's CDR3 is CASSLRSPYEQYF. CDR3 DNA sequence: TGTGCCAGCAGTTTGAGGTCCCCCTACGAGCAGTACTTC.

This clonotype appeared a few times. V gene TRBV6-2 or TRBV6-3 combines with J gene TRBJ2-7; D not certain. The CDR3 spans 16 residues. Trimming stripped 2 bases from V and 0 bases from J, with 14 bases between. In germline, CDR1 is MNHEY, CDR2 SVGEGT. The CDR3 DNA follows: TGTGCCAGCAGTTACCGTGACGGCCAAAACTCCTACGAGCAGTACTTC. Its protein is CASSYRDGQNSYEQYF.

In this sample, this clonotype turned up a few times. V usage is TRBV25-1 and J usage is TRBJ1-2, with D maybe TRBD1 (5 bases). The CDR3 contains 14 residues. The germline V gene encodes CDR1 MGHDK and CDR2 SYGVNS. Deletions cut 6 bases from V and 4 bases from J, with 15 bases between. This CDR3 reads CASREAGQSYGYTF. The DNA of the CDR3 is TGTGCCAGCAGGGAAGCGGGGCAGAGCTATGGCTACACCTTC.

This clonotype was found a few times. This rearrangement joins TRBV2 to TRBJ2-7; 7 positions agree with TRBD1. CDR3 length: 16 amino acids. V trimming: 1 base; J trimming: 0 bases; junction bases outside the gene matches: 6. Germline V CDR1 and CDR2: SNHLY, FYNNEI. The CDR3 here is CASSEVGTASSYEQYF. DNA for the CDR3: TGTGCCAGCAGTGAAGTGGGGACAGCTAGCTCCTACGAGCAGTACTTC.

This clonotype was picked up a small number of times. Germline is not matched at one junction end, which may reflect a read error. This chain links TRBV12-3 or TRBV12-4 with TRBJ2-1, with 12 nucleotides matching TRBD1. The CDR3 runs 15 residues. CDR3 sequence reads: CTSSSRDRGHNEQFF. The DNA of the CDR3 is TGTACCAGCAGCAGCCGGGACAGGGGGCACAATGAGCAGTTCTTC.

The sample holds a few counts of this clonotype. V usage is TRBV2 and J usage is TRBJ2-5; D is perhaps TRBD1 or TRBD2 (5 bases each). Trimming took 7 bases from V and 9 from J, leaving 15 bases between them. The CDR3 contains 12 residues. Per germline, CDR1 SNHLY and CDR2 FYNNEI. The CDR3, as DNA: TGTGCCAGCACCGGACTTCCAGGGCCCCAGTACTTC. Protein product: CASTGLPGPQYF.

The rearrangement uses TRBV15 and TRBJ1-3; no clear D. V shed 0 bases and J shed 4 bases, with 7 bases lying between them. Germline V gives CDR1 LNHNV, CDR2 YYDKDF (reference sequence). The CDR3 runs to 14 residues. In DNA, the CDR3 is TGTGCCACCAGCAGAGATATTCGAGGAAACACCATATATTTT. Translating it yields CATSRDIRGNTIYF.

The rearrangement links TRBV5-1 to TRBJ2-5; D is perhaps TRBD2 (6 bases). CDR3 length: 16 amino acids. CDR1 and CDR2 from the germline V gene are SGHRS and YFSETQ. The ends were cut back, 1 base at V and 2 bases at J, with 15 bases in the middle. The CDR3 DNA sequence: TGCGCCAGCAGCTTGAATAGAAGGGGAGGACAAGAGACCCAGTACTTC. Protein sequence: CASSLNRRGGQETQYF.

This clonotype was counted only a few times. The V call is TRBV12-3 or TRBV12-4, the J call TRBJ1-4; D ambiguous. V was shortened by 6 bases and J by 0 bases, with 8 bases between the two germline ends. The CDR3 covers 14 residues. The CDR3 reads CASRQQATNEKLFF. For the CDR3, the DNA is TGTGCCAGCAGGCAACAAGCAACTAATGAAAAACTGTTTTTT.

This clonotype was seen more than once but under ten times. The gene calls are TRBV20-1 and TRBJ2-7, with 9 bases lining up with TRBD1. Germline trimming cut 5 bases from V and 5 bases from J; bases unmatched to any gene: 10. The CDR3 totals 14 residues. From germline, CDR1 is DFQATT and CDR2 SNEGSKA (reference sequence). The CDR3 reads CSALRDRAFHEQYF. In DNA, the CDR3 is TGCAGTGCTCTCCGGGACAGGGCGTTCCACGAGCAGTACTTC.

The V call is TRBV9, the J call TRBJ2-5; D gene ambiguous. This CDR3 has 14 residues. CDR1 is SGDLS and CDR2 is YYNGEE in the germline V gene. V lost 2 bases and J lost 1, with 9 bases in between. CDR3 sequence (DNA): TGTGCCAGCAGCGTTTCGAACCGCCAAGAGACCCAGTACTTC. It encodes CASSVSNRQETQYF.

This sequence joins TRBV6-2 or TRBV6-3 and TRBJ1-4; the match to TRBD1 covers 7 bases. This CDR3 region has 15 residues. The trim removed 4 bases at V and 2 bases at J, leaving 4 bases unmatched. CDR1 is MNHEY and CDR2 is SVGEGT in the germline V gene. CDR3 DNA: TGTGCCAGCAGTTCCCCGGGACAGACTAATGAAAAACTGTTTTTT. Residues: CASSSPGQTNEKLFF.

This clonotype was seen at least ten times. The rearrangement joins TRBV10-3 to TRBJ2-2; 9 nucleotides line up with TRBD2. Per the germline V gene, CDR1 is ENHRY and CDR2 is SYGVKD. Trimming removed 5 bases from V and 2 bases from J; junction bases left unmatched: 3. This CDR3 spans 15 amino acids. The CDR3 here is CAISISGSNTGELFF. In DNA form, the CDR3 reads TGTGCCATCAGTATTAGCGGGAGCAACACCGGGGAGCTGTTTTTT.

This clonotype came up many times. The chain joins TRBV7-9 to TRBJ2-1; D unresolved. Germline CDR1 SEHNR, CDR2 FQNEAQ (reference sequence). The CDR3 consists of 17 residues. Trimming removed 4 bases at V and 4 bases at J, with 20 bases between. The CDR3 coding sequence is TGTGCCAGCAGCTCCCCCTTCCCCCAGACTGATTACAATGAGCAGTTCTTC. Protein product: CASSSPFPQTDYNEQFF.

This clonotype was counted a few times. The rearrangement joins TRBV3-1 to TRBJ1-2; D is perhaps TRBD1 (5 bases). Trimming pared 4 bases from V and 6 bases from J, leaving 9 bases between. The CDR3 spans 12 residues. Germline CDR1 reads LGHDT; CDR2 reads YNNKEL (reference sequence). The CDR3 region is CASSRMGDGYTF. CDR3 coding DNA: TGTGCCAGCAGCCGAATGGGGGATGGCTACACCTTC. Complete variable domain (other parts from reference TRBV3-1 and TRBJ1-2): DTAVSQTPKYLVTQMGNDKSIKCEQNLGHDTMYWYKQDSKKFLKIMFSYNNKELIINETVPNRFSPKSPDKAHLNLHINSLELGDSAVYFCASSRMGDGYTFGSGTRLTVV.

This clonotype was seen a handful of times. The V call is TRBV18, the J call TRBJ2-3, with TRBD1 identical over 8 bases. The germline gives CDR1 KGHSH, CDR2 LQKENI. The CDR3 has 15 amino acids. V was clipped by 6 bases and J by 3 bases; unmatched bases: 8. The CDR3 DNA follows: TGTGCCAGCTCCCTGGACAGGGAGAGGACAGATACGCAGTATTTT. Encoded protein: CASSLDRERTDTQYF.

This clonotype was observed a few times. This sequence joins TRBV29-1 and TRBJ2-5; TRBD2 matches at 8 bases. CDR1 is SQVTM and CDR2 is ANQGSEA in the germline V gene. The CDR3 sequence is 16 residues long. J gave up 2 bases and V 4 bases, and 12 bases lay outside the gene matches. CDR3 coding DNA: TGCAGCGTTGTGAAGCGGCGGGGGGCAATACAAGAGACCCAGTACTTC. Encoded protein: CSVVKRRGAIQETQYF.

This clonotype was seen more than once but under ten times. This chain connects TRBV27 to TRBJ1-4, with D perhaps TRBD1 (6 bases). This CDR3 region has 14 residues. Germline V lookup: CDR1 MNHEY, CDR2 SMNVEV (reference sequence). Trimming left V 3 bases short and J 8 bases short, with 13 bases between. CDR3: CASSLAGVAEKLFF. For the CDR3, the DNA is TGTGCCAGCAGTTTGGCAGGGGTGGCCGAAAAACTGTTTTTT.

This clonotype was seen more than once but under ten times. The chain recombines TRBV9 with TRBJ1-2; D uncertain. Per germline, CDR1 SGDLS and CDR2 YYNGEE. The CDR3 runs 17 residues. Trimming cost V 0 bases and J 4 bases, with 19 bases left between them. The CDR3 nucleotides are TGTGCCAGCAGCGTAGGATCAGGTCCATCCCGGGGCTATGGCTACACCTTC. This translates into CASSVGSGPSRGYGYTF.

This clonotype was counted between two and nine times. The chain carries TRBV7-9 and TRBJ2-4, with no clear D. This CDR3 comprises 15 residues. The germline V and J ends were trimmed by 5 bases and 2 bases, with 13 bases remaining between them. Germline CDR1 SEHNR, CDR2 FQNEAQ (reference sequence). CDR3 DNA: TGTGCCAGCAGCCCACGTCCGGACCCCAAAAACATTCAGTACTTC. It encodes CASSPRPDPKNIQYF. Complete variable domain (other parts from reference TRBV7-9 and TRBJ2-4): DTGVSQNPRHKITKRGQNVTFRCDPISEHNRLYWYRQTLGQGPEFLTYFQNEAQLEKSRLLSDRFSAERPKGSFSTLEIQRTEQGDSAMYLCASSPRPDPKNIQYFGAGTRLSVL.

This clonotype was counted at least ten times. The rearrangement joins TRBV4-3 to TRBJ1-5; no clear D. CDR3 size: 15 residues. In germline, CDR1 is LGHNA, CDR2 YSLEER. V lost 2 bases to trimming and J lost 6 bases, with 14 bases between them. In nucleotides, the CDR3 is TGCGCCAGCAGCCAACGCAATGCATGGGGTCAGCCCCAGCATTTT. This encodes CASSQRNAWGQPQHF.

This rearrangement joins TRBV6-1 to TRBJ2-1, with 7 bases matching TRBD1. The CDR3 is 16 residues long. Germline CDR1 and CDR2: MNHNS and SASEGT. The trim removed 6 bases at V and 8 bases at J, leaving 16 bases unmatched. The DNA of the CDR3 is TGTGCCAGCAGACCGGGTTTAGGACAGGCGAGGGATGAGCAGTTCTTC. Residues: CASRPGLGQARDEQFF.

This clonotype was recorded at least ten times. V usage is TRBV10-3 and J usage is TRBJ2-2; D ambiguous. The CDR3 loop spans 14 amino acids. Per the germline V gene, CDR1 is ENHRY and CDR2 is SYGVKD. Trimming left V 4 bases short and J 1 base short, with 7 bases between. The CDR3 nucleotides are TGTGCCATCAGTGCGCAGGAGAACACCGGGGAGCTGTTTTTT. Translation: CAISAQENTGELFF.

The chain is built from TRBV7-9 and TRBJ1-2; 7 nucleotides agree with TRBD1. Trimming took 10 bases from V and 1 from J; bases not matched to a gene: 6. Looked up from germline, CDR1 is SEHNR and CDR2 is FQNEAQ (reference sequence). This CDR3 has 13 amino acids. The CDR3 protein is CAIGQAYNYGYTF. Here the CDR3 DNA reads TGTGCCATCGGACAGGCCTATAACTATGGCTACACCTTC.

This clonotype occurred a few times. The rearrangement joins TRBV6-1 to TRBJ1-1; D uncertain. The CDR3 totals 13 residues. V lost 7 bases and J lost 3, with 12 bases in between. Germline V gene lookup returns CDR1 MNHNS and CDR2 SASEGT. The DNA of the CDR3 is TGTGCCAGCAAGAGAACACTTGACACTGAAGCTTTCTTT. As protein: CASKRTLDTEAFF.

This clonotype was observed at least ten times. The genes are TRBV12-3 or TRBV12-4 and TRBJ1-2; tentatively, D is TRBD1 (5 bases). V was pared by 3 bases and J by 6 bases, with 8 bases between. This CDR3 contains 12 residues. CDR3 nucleotides: TGTGCCAGCAGTTTCGGGGGGAATGGCTACACCTTC. Amino acids: CASSFGGNGYTF.

The rearrangement links TRBV7-9 to TRBJ2-5, with a possible D match to TRBD2 (5 bases). The V end was cut by 5 bases, the J end by 1 base, with 11 bases between. Germline CDR1 is SEHNR and CDR2 is FQNEAQ (reference sequence). This CDR3 is 14 amino acids long. Here the CDR3 reads CASSAYGGQETQYF. CDR3 coding DNA: TGTGCCAGCAGCGCCTACGGAGGCCAAGAGACCCAGTACTTC.

The CDR3 reads CASSSRKDGELFF. The CDR3 DNA follows: TGTGCCAGCAGCTCCCGCAAGGACGGGGAGCTGTTTTTT. V is TRBV7-9 and J is TRBJ2-2; D is ambiguous. V was trimmed by 4 bases and J by 7 bases, leaving 10 bases between them. Germline values: CDR1 SEHNR, CDR2 FQNEAQ (reference sequence). The CDR3 extends over 13 amino acids.

This clonotype was recorded a few times. The CDR3 DNA reads as TGCAGTGCTAGAGATGCCCTAGCGGGGGGCCATGAGCAGTTCTTC. Its protein is CSARDALAGGHEQFF. The rearrangement uses TRBV20-1 and TRBJ2-1; 11 bases line up with TRBD2. The germline V gene has CDR1 DFQATT and CDR2 SNEGSKA (reference sequence). The CDR3 contains 15 residues. Losses at the gene ends were 0 bases for V and 8 bases for J; bases not matched to a gene: 6.

This clonotype was seen a few times. The rearrangement links TRBV5-1 to TRBJ1-5; no reliable D call. This CDR3 spans 14 amino acids. Trimming stripped 0 bases from V and 9 bases from J, with 13 bases between. Germline V gives CDR1 SGHRS, CDR2 YFSETQ. CDR3 loop: CASSLAVGEWPQHF. The CDR3 nucleotides are TGCGCCAGCAGCTTGGCGGTTGGCGAGTGGCCCCAGCATTTT.